This T cell receptor (beta chain) was identified during a study of PD-L1 blockade in urothelial cancer. In the study overall: Patients, treated from about 2014 onward, received atezolizumab 1,200 mg intravenously every 3 weeks. Blood underwent analysis 3 weeks (second dose) and 6 weeks after treatment began.

Germline V CDR1 and CDR2: SGHRS, YFSETQ. There are 14 residues in the CDR3. Trimming shortened V by 8 bases and J by 3 bases, and 17 bases separated the two germline ends. Templates that were synthetic TCR analogs were spiked into each PCR. Only in-frame clones appear in the TCRdb table, and some are missing; sequencing was by immunoSEQ multiplex PCR. This sample has about 130,000 clones, with roughly 80% found just once. The sample's time point: pretreatment peripheral blood. The clonotype was recovered from a man aged 45 to 65 with urothelial cancer. The sequences come from PBMCs, collected around atezolizumab (anti-PD-L1) treatment. The chain is built from TRBV5-1 and TRBJ1-1; D gene uncertain. CDR3 nucleotide sequence: TGCGCCAGTCGGAGGACGGGCGGGGACACTGAAGCTTTCTTT. Protein product: CASRRTGGDTEAFF.